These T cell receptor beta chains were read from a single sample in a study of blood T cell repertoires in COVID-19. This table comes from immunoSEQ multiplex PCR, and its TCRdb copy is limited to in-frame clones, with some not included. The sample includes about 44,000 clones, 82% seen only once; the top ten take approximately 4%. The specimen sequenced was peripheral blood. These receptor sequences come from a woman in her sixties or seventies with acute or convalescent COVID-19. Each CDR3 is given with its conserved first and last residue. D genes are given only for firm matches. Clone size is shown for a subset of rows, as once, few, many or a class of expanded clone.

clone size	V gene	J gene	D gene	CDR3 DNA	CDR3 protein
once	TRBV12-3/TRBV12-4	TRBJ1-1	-	TGTGCCAGCAGTTCCTTCCTAAACACTGAAGCTTTCTTT	CASSSFLNTEAFF
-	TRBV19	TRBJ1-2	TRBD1	TGTGCCAGTAGGCCGGGACAGGGAAGGGATGGCTACACCTTC	CASRPGQGRDGYTF
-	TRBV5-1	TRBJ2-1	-	TGCGCCAGCAGCTTGGTAGTTGGGGGCGGGAGCAATGAGCAGTTCTTC	CASSLVVGGGSNEQFF
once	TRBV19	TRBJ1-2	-	TGTGCCAGTCGCCTCGGGTTGTTAAGAGGCTATGGCTACACCTTC	CASRLGLLRGYGYTF
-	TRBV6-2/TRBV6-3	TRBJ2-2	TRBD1	TGTGCCAGCAGCCCGGGACAGTTAAACACCGGGGAGCTGTTTTTT	CASSPGQLNTGELFF
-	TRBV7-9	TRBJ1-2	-	TGTGCCAGCAGCCAAGACCTGCGGGGGTCCAGCGGCTACACCTTC	CASSQDLRGSSGYTF
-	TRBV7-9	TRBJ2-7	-	TGTGCCAGCAGCTTAAGCTCTTCAGAGCAGTACTTC	CASSLSSSEQYF
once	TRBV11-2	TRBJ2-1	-	TGTGCCAGCAGCTTAGAACCCGTCAGTCGTAATGAGCAGTTCTTC	CASSLEPVSRNEQFF
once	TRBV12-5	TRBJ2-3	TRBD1	TGTGCTAGTGGTATAAGGACAGGCCCGTCCCACACAGATACGCAGTATTTT	CASGIRTGPSHTDTQYF
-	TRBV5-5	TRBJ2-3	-	TGTGCCAGCAGCCTTAGCCACCCCCCAGATACGCAGTATTTT	CASSLSHPPDTQYF
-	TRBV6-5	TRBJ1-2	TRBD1	TGTGCCAGCAGACGGACAGGGTCTTATGGCTACACCTTC	CASRRTGSYGYTF
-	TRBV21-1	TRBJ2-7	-	TGTGCCAGCACCTCGGAACAGGGGCGCCCCTACGAGCAGTACTTC	CASTSEQGRPYEQYF
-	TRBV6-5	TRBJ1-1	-	TGTGCCAGCAGACTCACAGGAAACACTGAAGCTTTCTTT	CASRLTGNTEAFF
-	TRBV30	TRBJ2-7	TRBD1	TGTGCCTGGAGTGGAAGGACAGGGATCATCTACGAGCAGTACTTC	CAWSGRTGIIYEQYF
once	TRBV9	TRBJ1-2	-	TGTGCCAGCAGCGTAGAATTGGGGACATCCTATGGCTACACCTTC	CASSVELGTSYGYTF
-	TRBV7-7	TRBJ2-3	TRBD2	TGTGCTAGCAGCTCCCTCGGGACTAGCGGCACAGATACGCAGTATTTT	CASSSLGTSGTDTQYF
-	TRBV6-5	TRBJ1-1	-	TGTGCCAGCAGTTACTCCCGGGGGGGGACTGAAGCTTTCTTT	CASSYSRGGTEAFF
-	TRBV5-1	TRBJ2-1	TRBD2	TGCGCCAGCAGCTTGGTAGCGGGAGTCGCGAATGAGCAGTTCTTC	CASSLVAGVANEQFF
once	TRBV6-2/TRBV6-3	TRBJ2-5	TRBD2	TGTGCCAGCAGTGCCGGGGGGTTTGGCGGGAGGATGGAGACCCAGTACTTC	CASSAGGFGGRMETQYF
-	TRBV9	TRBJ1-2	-	TGTGCCAGCAGCGTCGAGGCCGGGACTGACTTTCATGGCTACACCTTC	CASSVEAGTDFHGYTF
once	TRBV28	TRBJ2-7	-	TGTGCCAGCAGTTTACTCGGAGAGGTCGGGTACGAGCAGTACTTC	CASSLLGEVGYEQYF
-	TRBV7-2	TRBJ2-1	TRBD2	TGTGCCAGCGCTCGATGGGTAGCGGGAGCGTCCAATGAGCAGTTCTTC	CASARWVAGASNEQFF
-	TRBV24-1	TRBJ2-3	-	TGTGCCACCAGTGATCTACAGGGAGACCCTAGCACAGATACGCAGTATTTT	CATSDLQGDPSTDTQYF
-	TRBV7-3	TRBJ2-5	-	TGTGCCAGCAGCCGGACTGTCCAAGAGACCCAGTACTTC	CASSRTVQETQYF
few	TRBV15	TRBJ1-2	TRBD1	TGTGCCACCAGCAGACCGACAGGGGGAACGTTAAGCGGCTACACCTTC	CATSRPTGGTLSGYTF
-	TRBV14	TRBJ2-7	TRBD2	TGTGCCAGCAGCCAGTCGGGACTAGCTCGGGAGCAGTACTTC	CASSQSGLAREQYF
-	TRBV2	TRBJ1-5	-	TGTGCCAGCAAAGAAGACACCCCCAATCAGCCCCAGCATTTT	CASKEDTPNQPQHF
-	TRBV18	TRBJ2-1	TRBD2	TGTGCCAGCTCACTCGGGACTAGCGTTAATGAGCAGTTCTTC	CASSLGTSVNEQFF
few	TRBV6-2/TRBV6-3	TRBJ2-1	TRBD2	TGTGCCAGCAGTTACTCGCCCCCTAGCGGGATATACAATGAGCAGTTCTTC	CASSYSPPSGIYNEQFF
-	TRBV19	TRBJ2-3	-	TGTGCCAGTACCTCGGGACTTTCCCAGGCGCAGTATTTT	CASTSGLSQAQYF
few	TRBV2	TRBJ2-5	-	TGTGCCAGCAGTCCCCAGGGGTTGCAAGAGACCCAGTACTTC	CASSPQGLQETQYF
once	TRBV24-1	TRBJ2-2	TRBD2	TGTGCCACCAGTGAAACGGGAGGGTCCAACACCGGGGAGCTGTTTTTT	CATSETGGSNTGELFF
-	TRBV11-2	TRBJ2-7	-	TGTGCCAGCAGCTTTGGCGGATCCTACGAGCAGTACTTC	CASSFGGSYEQYF
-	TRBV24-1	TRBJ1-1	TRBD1	TGTGCCACCAGGAACAGGGGTGTGAACACTGAAGCTTTCTTT	CATRNRGVNTEAFF
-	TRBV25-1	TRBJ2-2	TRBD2	TGTGCCAGCAGTCCGGGAGGGCCCGGGGAGCTGTTTTTT	CASSPGGPGELFF
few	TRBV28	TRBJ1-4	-	TGTGCCAGCACTCCCCAGTTCGAAAAACTGTTTTTT	CASTPQFEKLFF
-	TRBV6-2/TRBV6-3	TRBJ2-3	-	TGTGCCAGCAGTTACGGGCCAGGGGACGGAACAGATACGCAGTATTTT	CASSYGPGDGTDTQYF
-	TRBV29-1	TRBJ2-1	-	TGCAGCGTTGAGGGTTTAGAGGTCGACTACAATGAGCAGTTCTTC	CSVEGLEVDYNEQFF
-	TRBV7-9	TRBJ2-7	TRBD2	TGTGCCAGCAGCTTATTCGGTCTAGCGGGACGCTACGAGCAGTACTTC	CASSLFGLAGRYEQYF
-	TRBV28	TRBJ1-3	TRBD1	TGTGCCAGCAGTTTAGGACAGGGCAGATCTGGAAACACCATATATTTT	CASSLGQGRSGNTIYF
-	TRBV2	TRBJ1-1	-	TGTGCCAGCCTTTATGAAAGCAAGCTGGTCCCTGAAGCTTTCTTT	CASLYESKLVPEAFF
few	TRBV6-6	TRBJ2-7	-	TGTGCCAGCACCTTAGGCGGGCCTAACTACGAGCAGTACTTC	CASTLGGPNYEQYF
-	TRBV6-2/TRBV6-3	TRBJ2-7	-	TGTGCCAGCAGTCCGGGGACTCAGGTGTACGAGCAGTACTTC	CASSPGTQVYEQYF
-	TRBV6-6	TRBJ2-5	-	TGTGCCAGCAGCACCTCGACAGGACCCGTCCAGGAGACCCAGTACTTC	CASSTSTGPVQETQYF
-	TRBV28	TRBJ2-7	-	TGTGCCAGCAGTTTTTACCGTTCCGTGGGGCAGACCTACGAGCAGTACTTC	CASSFYRSVGQTYEQYF
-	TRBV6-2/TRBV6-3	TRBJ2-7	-	TGTGCCAGCAGTGCGGGAAGGGAGCAGTACTTC	CASSAGREQYF
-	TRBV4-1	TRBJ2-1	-	TGCGCCAGCACCAGGGGGGAGAGCTCCTACAATGAGCAGTTCTTC	CASTRGESSYNEQFF
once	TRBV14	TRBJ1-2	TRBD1	TGTGCCAGCAGCACCCGACAGGGTCACTATGGCTACACCTTC	CASSTRQGHYGYTF
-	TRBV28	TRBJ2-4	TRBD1	TGTGCCAGCAGTTTGACAGGGCAAGGAAACATTCAGTACTTC	CASSLTGQGNIQYF
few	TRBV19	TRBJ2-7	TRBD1	TGTGCCAGTAGTATAAAAACCGGACAGGGGGGCCTCTACGAGCAGTACTTC	CASSIKTGQGGLYEQYF
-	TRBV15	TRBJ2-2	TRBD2	TGTGCCACCAGCAGAGCGGGACTAGTCCTGGGCGGGGAGCTGTTTTTT	CATSRAGLVLGGELFF
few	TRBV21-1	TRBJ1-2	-	TGTGCCAGCAGCAAAGCATACAGGGGAATTAACTATGGCTACACCTTC	CASSKAYRGINYGYTF
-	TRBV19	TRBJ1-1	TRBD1	TGTGCCAGTAGCTCAGACAGGGGGGCAACTGAAGCTTTCTTT	CASSSDRGATEAFF
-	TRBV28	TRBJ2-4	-	TGTGCCAGCAGTTTACAGGGAGCCAAAAACATTCAGTACTTC	CASSLQGAKNIQYF
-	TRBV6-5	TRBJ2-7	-	TGTGCCAGCAGGCGATTCCCCTACGAGCAGTACTTC	CASRRFPYEQYF